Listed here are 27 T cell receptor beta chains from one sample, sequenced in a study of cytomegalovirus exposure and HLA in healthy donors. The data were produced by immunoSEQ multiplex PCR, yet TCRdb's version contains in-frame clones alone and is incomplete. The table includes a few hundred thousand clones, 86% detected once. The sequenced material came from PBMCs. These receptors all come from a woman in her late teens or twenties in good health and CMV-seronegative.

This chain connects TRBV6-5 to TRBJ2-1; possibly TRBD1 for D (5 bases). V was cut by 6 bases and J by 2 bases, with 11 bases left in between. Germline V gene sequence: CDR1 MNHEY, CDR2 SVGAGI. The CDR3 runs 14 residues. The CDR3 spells CASRKPGTYNEQFF. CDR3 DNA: TGTGCCAGCAGAAAGCCAGGGACCTACAATGAGCAGTTCTTC.

The CDR3 DNA follows: TGCGCCAGCAGCCTTTTAGCGGGAGCCCGCTACGAGCAGTACTTC. Residues: CASSLLAGARYEQYF. The chain links TRBV4-1 to TRBJ2-7; 9 bases are a match to TRBD2. Germline loops: CDR1 MGHRA, CDR2 YSYEKL. The CDR3 loop spans 15 amino acids. Trimming at V came to 4 bases and at J to 3 bases, leaving 7 bases not matched to a gene.

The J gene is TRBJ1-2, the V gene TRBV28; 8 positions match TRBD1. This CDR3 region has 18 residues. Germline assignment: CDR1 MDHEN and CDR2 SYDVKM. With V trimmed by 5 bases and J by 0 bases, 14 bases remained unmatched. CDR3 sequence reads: CASSRTEPAGGPNYGYTF. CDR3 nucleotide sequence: TGTGCCAGCAGTCGCACCGAACCCGCAGGGGGCCCTAACTATGGCTACACCTTC.

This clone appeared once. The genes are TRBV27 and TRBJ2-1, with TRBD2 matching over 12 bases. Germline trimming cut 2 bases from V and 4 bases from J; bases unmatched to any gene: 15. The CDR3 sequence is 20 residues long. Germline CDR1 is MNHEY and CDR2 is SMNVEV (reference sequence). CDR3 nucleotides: TGTGCCAGCAGTTTAACGCGGGACAGGACTAGCGGGATCAGGTACAATGAGCAGTTCTTC. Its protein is CASSLTRDRTSGIRYNEQFF.

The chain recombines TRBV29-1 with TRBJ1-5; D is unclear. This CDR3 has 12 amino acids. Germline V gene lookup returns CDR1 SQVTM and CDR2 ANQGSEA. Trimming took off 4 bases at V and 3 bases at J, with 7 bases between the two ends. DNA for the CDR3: TGCAGCGTTGGTATAAACAATCAGCCCCAGCATTTT. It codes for CSVGINNQPQHF.

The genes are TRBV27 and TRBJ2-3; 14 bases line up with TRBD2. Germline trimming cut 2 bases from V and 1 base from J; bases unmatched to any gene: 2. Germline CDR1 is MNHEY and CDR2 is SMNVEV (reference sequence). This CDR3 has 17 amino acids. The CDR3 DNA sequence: TGTGCCAGCAGTTTACAGGGACTAGCGGGAGGCACAGATACGCAGTATTTT. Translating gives CASSLQGLAGGTDTQYF.

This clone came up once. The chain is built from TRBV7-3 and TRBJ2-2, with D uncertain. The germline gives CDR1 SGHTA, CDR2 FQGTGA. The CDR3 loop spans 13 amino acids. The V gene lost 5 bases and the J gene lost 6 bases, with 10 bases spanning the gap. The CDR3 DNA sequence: TGTGCCAGCAGCCGTAACAGTGCCGGGGAGCTGTTTTTT. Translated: CASSRNSAGELFF.

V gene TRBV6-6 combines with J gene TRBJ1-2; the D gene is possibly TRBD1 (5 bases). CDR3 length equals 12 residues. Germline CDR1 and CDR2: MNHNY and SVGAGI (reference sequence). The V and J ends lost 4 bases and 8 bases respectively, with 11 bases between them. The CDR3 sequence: CASSSQGRGYTF. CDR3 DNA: TGTGCCAGCAGTTCGCAGGGTAGGGGCTACACCTTC.

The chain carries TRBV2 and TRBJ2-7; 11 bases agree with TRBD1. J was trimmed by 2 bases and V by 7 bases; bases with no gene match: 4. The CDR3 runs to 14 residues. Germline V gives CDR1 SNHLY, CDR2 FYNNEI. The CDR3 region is CASTLGQGAYEQYF. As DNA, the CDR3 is TGTGCCAGCACCCTGGGACAGGGGGCCTACGAGCAGTACTTC. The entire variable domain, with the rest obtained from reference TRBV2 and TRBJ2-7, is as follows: EPEVTQTPSHQVTQMGQEVILRCVPISNHLYFYWYRQILGQKVEFLVSFYNNEISEKSEIFDDQFSVERPDGSNFTLKIRSTKLEDSAMYFCASTLGQGAYEQYFGPGTRLTVT.

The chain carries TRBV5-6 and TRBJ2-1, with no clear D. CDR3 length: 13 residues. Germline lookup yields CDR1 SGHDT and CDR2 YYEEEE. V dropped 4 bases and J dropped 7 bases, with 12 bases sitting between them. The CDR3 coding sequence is TGTGCCAGCAGCACGAGTATCAAGAATGAGCAGTTCTTC. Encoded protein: CASSTSIKNEQFF.

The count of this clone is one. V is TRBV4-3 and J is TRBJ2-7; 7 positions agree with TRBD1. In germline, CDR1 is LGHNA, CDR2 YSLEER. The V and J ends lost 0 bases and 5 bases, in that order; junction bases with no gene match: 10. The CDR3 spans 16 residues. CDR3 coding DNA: TGCGCCAGCAGCCAAGATCTGGCAGGGGGTTGGGACGAGCAGTACTTC. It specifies CASSQDLAGGWDEQYF.

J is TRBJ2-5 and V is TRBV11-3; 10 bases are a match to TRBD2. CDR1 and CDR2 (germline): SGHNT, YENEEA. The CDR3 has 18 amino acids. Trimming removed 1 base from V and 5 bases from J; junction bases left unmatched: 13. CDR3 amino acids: CASSLGISGRSVRETQYF. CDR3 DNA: TGTGCCAGCAGCTTAGGTATTAGCGGGAGGTCAGTCCGCGAGACCCAGTACTTC.

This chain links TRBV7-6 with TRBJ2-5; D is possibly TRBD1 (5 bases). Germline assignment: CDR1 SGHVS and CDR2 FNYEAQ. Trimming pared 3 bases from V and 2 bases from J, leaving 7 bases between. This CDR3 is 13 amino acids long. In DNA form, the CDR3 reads TGTGCCAGCAGCTTTGGACAACAAGAGACCCAGTACTTC. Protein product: CASSFGQQETQYF. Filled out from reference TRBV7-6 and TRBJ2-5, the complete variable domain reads GAGVSQSPRYKVTKRGQDVALRCDPISGHVSLYWYRQALGQGPEFLTYFNYEAQQDKSGLPNDRFSAERPEGSISTLTIQRTEQRDSAMYRCASSFGQQETQYFGPGTRLLVL.

In nucleotides, the CDR3 is TGCAGCCTGCCCGGAAGGGGAGGGAGAACTAATGAAAAACTGTTTTTT. It encodes CSLPGRGGRTNEKLFF. J is TRBJ1-4 and V is TRBV29-1; tentatively, D is TRBD1 (5 bases). The CDR3 extends over 16 amino acids. The ends were cut back, 8 bases at V and 1 base at J, with 20 bases in the middle. Germline CDR1 and CDR2: SQVTM and ANQGSEA.

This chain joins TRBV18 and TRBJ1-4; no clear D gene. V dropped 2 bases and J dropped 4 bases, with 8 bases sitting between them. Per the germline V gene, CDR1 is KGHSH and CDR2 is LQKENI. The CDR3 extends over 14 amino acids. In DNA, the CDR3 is TGTGCCAGCTCACCAGACGGGATTAATGAAAAACTGTTTTTT. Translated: CASSPDGINEKLFF.

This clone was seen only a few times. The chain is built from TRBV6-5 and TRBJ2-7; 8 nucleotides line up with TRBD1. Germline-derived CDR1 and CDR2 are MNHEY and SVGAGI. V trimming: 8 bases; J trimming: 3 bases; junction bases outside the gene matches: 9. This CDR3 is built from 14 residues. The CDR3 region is CASAPGQANYEQYF. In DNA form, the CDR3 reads TGTGCCAGCGCCCCGGGACAGGCGAACTACGAGCAGTACTTC.

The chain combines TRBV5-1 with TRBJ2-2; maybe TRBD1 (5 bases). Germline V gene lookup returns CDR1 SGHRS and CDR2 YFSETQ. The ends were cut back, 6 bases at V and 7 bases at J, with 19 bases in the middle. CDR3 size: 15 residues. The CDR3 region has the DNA TGCGCCAGCACCCGGAATAGGGGTCGTAACGGGGAGCTGTTTTTT. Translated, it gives CASTRNRGRNGELFF.

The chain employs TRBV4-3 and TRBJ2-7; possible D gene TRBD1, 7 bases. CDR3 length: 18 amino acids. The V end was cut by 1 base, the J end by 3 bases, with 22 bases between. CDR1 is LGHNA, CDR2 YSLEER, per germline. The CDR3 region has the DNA TGCGCCAGCAGCCAAGTTGGCCCGGGACTTGGGACAGACTACGAGCAGTACTTC. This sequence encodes CASSQVGPGLGTDYEQYF.

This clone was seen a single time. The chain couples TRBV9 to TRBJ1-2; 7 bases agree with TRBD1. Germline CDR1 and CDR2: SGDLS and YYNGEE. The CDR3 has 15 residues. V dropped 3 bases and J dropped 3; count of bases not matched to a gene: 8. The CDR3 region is CASSAQTGTDYGYTF. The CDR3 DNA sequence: TGTGCCAGCAGCGCCCAGACAGGGACCGACTATGGCTACACCTTC.

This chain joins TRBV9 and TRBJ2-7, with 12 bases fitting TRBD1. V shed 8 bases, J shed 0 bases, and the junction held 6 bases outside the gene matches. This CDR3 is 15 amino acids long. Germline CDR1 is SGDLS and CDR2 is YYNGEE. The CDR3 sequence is CARGTGGPSSYEQYF. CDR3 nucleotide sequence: TGTGCCAGAGGGACAGGGGGCCCGAGCTCCTACGAGCAGTACTTC.

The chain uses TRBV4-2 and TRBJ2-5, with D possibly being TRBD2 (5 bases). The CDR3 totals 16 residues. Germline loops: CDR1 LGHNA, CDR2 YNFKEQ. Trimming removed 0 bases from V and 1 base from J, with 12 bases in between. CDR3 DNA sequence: TGTGCCAGCAGCCAAGACCCTTCGGGGAGCCAAGAGACCCAGTACTTC. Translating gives CASSQDPSGSQETQYF.

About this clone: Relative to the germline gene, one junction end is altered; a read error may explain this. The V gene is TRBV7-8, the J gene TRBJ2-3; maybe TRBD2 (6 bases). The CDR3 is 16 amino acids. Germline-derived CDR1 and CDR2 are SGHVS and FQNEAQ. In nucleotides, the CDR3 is TGTGCCAGCAGCTTAGCTGATAGCGGCCTCACATATACGCAGTATTTT. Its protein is CASSLADSGLTYTQYF.

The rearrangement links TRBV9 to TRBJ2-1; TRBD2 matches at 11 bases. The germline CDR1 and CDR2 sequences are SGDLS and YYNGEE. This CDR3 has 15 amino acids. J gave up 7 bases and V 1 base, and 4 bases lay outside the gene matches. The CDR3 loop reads CASSVTSGSWNEQFF. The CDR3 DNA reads TGTGCCAGCAGCGTAACTAGCGGGAGTTGGAATGAGCAGTTCTTC. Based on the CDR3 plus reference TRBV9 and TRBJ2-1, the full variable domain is DSGVTQTPKHLITATGQRVTLRCSPRSGDLSVYWYQQSLDQGLQFLIQYYNGEERAKGNILERFSAQQFPDLHSELNLSSLELGDSALYFCASSVTSGSWNEQFFGPGTRLTVL.

CDR3 coding DNA: TGTGCCAGCAGCTCCTACAGGGGGGGTCTCAACGAGCAGTACTTC. The encoded protein is CASSSYRGGLNEQYF. The V call is TRBV6-5, the J call TRBJ2-7, with D maybe TRBD1 (8 bases). CDR1 and CDR2 (germline): MNHEY, SVGAGI. There are 15 residues in the CDR3. V gave up 6 bases and J gave up 5 bases, with 20 bases separating them.

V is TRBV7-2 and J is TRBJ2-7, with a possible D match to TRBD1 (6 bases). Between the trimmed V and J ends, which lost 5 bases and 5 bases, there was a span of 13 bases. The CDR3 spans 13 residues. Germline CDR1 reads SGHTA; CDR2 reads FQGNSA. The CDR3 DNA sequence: TGTGCCAGCAGCCCCGGACAGAGCCACGAGCAGTACTTC. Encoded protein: CASSPGQSHEQYF.

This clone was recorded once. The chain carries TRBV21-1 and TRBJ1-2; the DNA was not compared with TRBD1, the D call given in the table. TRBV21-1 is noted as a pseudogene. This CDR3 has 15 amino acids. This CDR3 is CASSYRDREDYGYTF. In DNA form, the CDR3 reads TGTGCCAGCAGCTATAGGGACAGGGAGGACTATGGCTACACCTTC.

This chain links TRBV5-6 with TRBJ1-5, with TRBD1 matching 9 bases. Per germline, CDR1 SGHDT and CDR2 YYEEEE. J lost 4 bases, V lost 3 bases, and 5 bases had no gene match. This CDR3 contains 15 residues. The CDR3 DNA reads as TGTGCCAGCAGCTATGGGACAGGGTGGAATCAGCCCCAGCATTTT. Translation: CASSYGTGWNQPQHF.